This T cell receptor beta chain was identified during a study of CXCR3-negative and CXCR3-positive naive CD8 T cells. Findings and limits, study-wide: CXCR3-positive naive cells had TRB CDR3s that were more hydrophobic than CXCR3-negative naive cells had. Memory CD8+ cells showed much lower diversity, while both naive subsets were comparably high. Similar TRBV-TRBJ usage characterized naive CXCR3-negative and CXCR3-positive cells; memory cells differed. Cryopreserved cells partially lost CXCR3 expression, and fresh PBMCs were used in most assays.

On this clonotype itself: The antigen is unknown.

The CD45RO-CCR7+CD27+CD95- phenotype denoted naive CD8+ T cells. Libraries were UMI-labeled 5' RACE TRB cDNA. TCRdb re-called the 5' RACE reads; one entry per CDR3 protein, DNA not given. The sample includes around 160,000 distinct CDR3 sequences. The length of the CDR3 is 13 residues. Germline V gene lookup returns CDR1 MDHEN and CDR2 SYDVKM. The chain couples TRBV28 to TRBJ1-2. The specimen was naive CXCR3+ CD8+ T cells from blood. The subset was: CD45RO-CCR7+CD27+CD95- naive CD8+ T cells expressing CXCR3 (TNR3+). This sequence was found in a human donor in good health. Some clones in this sample may be carry-over from other donors' samples. The CDR3 region is CASSLWQSLSYTF.